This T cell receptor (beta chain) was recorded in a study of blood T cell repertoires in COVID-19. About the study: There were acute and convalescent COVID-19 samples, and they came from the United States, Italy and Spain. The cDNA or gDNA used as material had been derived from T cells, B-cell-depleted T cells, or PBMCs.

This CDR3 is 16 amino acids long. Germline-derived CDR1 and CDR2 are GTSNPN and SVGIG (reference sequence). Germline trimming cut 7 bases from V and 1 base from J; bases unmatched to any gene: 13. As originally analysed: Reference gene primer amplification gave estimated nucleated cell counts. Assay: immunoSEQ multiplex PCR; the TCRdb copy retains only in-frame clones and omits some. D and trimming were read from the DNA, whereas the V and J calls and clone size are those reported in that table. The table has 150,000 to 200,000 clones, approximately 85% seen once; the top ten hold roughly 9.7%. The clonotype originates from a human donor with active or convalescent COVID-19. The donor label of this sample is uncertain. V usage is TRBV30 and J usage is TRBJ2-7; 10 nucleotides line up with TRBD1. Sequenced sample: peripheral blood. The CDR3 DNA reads TGTGCCTCCTCCGGGGGCCAGGGACAGGGGTCCTACGAGCAGTACTTC. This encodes CASSGGQGQGSYEQYF. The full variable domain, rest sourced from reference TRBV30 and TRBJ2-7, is SQTIHQWPATLVQPVGSPLSLECTVEGTSNPNLYWYRQAAGRGLQLLFYSVGIGQISSEVPQNLSASRPQDRQFILSSKKLLLSDSGFYLCASSGGQGQGSYEQYFGPGTRLTVT.